These T cell receptor beta chains were read from a single sample in a study of blood T cells in healthy people across ages. One entry per CDR3 protein results from TCRdb running MiXCR on the 5' RACE reads. The data contain over 950,000 distinct CDR3 sequences, 30% to 40% of them seen just once; the ten biggest clones take up approximately 14%. Sequencing input: blood. The receptors here all came from a man aged 18 to 30 in good health. The CDR3 runs from the conserved cysteine through the conserved F or W. D genes are given only for firm matches. Size tells how often a clone was seen (once, few, many) or the class of an expanded clone, and some rows leave it out.

>16|TRBJ2-3|TRBV6-5|.|TRBD2
CASSYSTSGGDDTQYF
TGTGCCAGCAGTTACTCGACTAGCGGGGGGGATGATACGCAGTATTTT
>13|TRBJ1-1|TRBV19|.|TRBD1
CASHRGLDTEAFF
TGTGCCAGTCACAGGGGATTGGACACTGAAGCTTTCTTT
>16|TRBJ1-1|TRBV9|.|TRBD1
CASSDRQGARKTEAFF
TGTGCCAGCAGCGATCGACAGGGGGCAAGGAAAACTGAAGCTTTCTTT
>14|TRBJ1-3|TRBV7-9|once|TRBD1
CASSLDRTGDTIYF
TGTGCCAGCAGCTTGGATCGGACAGGGGACACCATATATTTT
>14|TRBJ1-2|TRBV12-3/TRBV12-4|.|.
CASSPRGINYGYTF
TGTGCCAGCAGCCCCCGGGGGATTAACTACGGCTACACCTTC
>14|TRBJ1-1|TRBV9|.|.
CASSVRPVNTEAFF
TGTGCCAGCAGCGTTAGGCCCGTGAACACTGAAGCTTTCTTT
>16|TRBJ2-2|TRBV6-5|.|.
CASSWPTARDTGELFF
TGTGCCAGCAGCTGGCCTACGGCCCGAGACACCGGGGAGCTGTTTTTT
>14|TRBJ1-5|TRBV12-3/TRBV12-4|few|.
CASRSGTYDQPQHF
TGTGCCAGCAGATCCGGGACATACGATCAGCCCCAGCATTTT
>14|TRBJ1-6|TRBV6-5|few|.
CASSFQIKNSPLHF
TGTGCCAGCAGCTTCCAGATTAAAAATTCACCCCTCCACTTT
>14|TRBJ1-2|TRBV7-6|.|.
CASSSLPLPGGYTF
TGTGCCAGCAGCTCCCTGCCCCTACCAGGCGGCTACACCTTC
>20|TRBJ1-4|TRBV7-6|.|.
CASSVSRGVNVHGTNEKLFF
TGTGCCAGCAGCGTCTCCAGGGGAGTTAATGTTCATGGAACTAATGAAAAACTGTTTTTT
>15|TRBJ2-3|TRBV4-3|.|.
CASSQEGQHTDTQYF
TGCGCCAGCAGCCAAGAAGGGCAGCACACAGATACGCAGTATTTT
>15|TRBJ1-6|TRBV7-2|few|.
CASSLAQRSNSPLHF
TGTGCCAGCAGCTTAGCCCAACGGTCTAATTCACCCCTCCACTTT
>14|TRBJ1-4|TRBV12-3/TRBV12-4|.|TRBD1
CASRPDRGNEKLFF
TGTGCCAGCAGACCCGACAGGGGCAATGAAAAACTGTTTTTT
>14|TRBJ1-4|TRBV27|.|.
CASSFGGYEEKLFF
TGTGCCAGCAGTTTCGGGGGATATGAGGAAAAACTGTTTTTT
>15|TRBJ1-1|TRBV9|.|.
CASSARGVRDTEAFF
TGTGCCAGCAGCGCCCGTGGAGTAAGGGACACTGAAGCTTTCTTT
>16|TRBJ2-2|TRBV10-3|.|TRBD1
CAIGCRDRTNTGELFF
TGTGCCATCGGATGCCGGGACAGGACGAACACCGGGGAGCTGTTTTTT
>11|TRBJ1-1|TRBV12-3/TRBV12-4|few|.
CASRTLTEAFF
TGTGCCAGCAGGACCCTCACTGAAGCTTTCTTT
>15|TRBJ2-3|TRBV10-3|.|.
CAISEHREITDTQYF
TGTGCTATCAGTGAGCACAGGGAAATCACAGATACGCAGTATTTT
>15|TRBJ1-5|TRBV6-5|few|.
CASSYSPGFNQPQHF
TGTGCCAGCAGTTACTCTCCAGGTTTCAATCAGCCCCAGCATTTT
>16|TRBJ2-7|TRBV10-3|.|TRBD2
CAISESTAGAYNEQYF
TGTGCCATCAGTGAGTCGACAGCGGGAGCTTACAATGAGCAGTACTTC
>17|TRBJ1-6|TRBV4-1|.|.
CASSPLLGRDYNSPLHF
TGCGCCAGCAGCCCCCTTTTGGGCAGGGACTATAATTCACCCCTCCACTTT
>13|TRBJ2-7|TRBV9|few|.
CASSVGVGDEQYF
TGTGCCAGCAGCGTAGGAGTGGGAGATGAGCAGTACTTC
>13|TRBJ1-2|TRBV3-1|.|.
CASSHLQLPGYTF
TGTGCCAGCAGCCATCTACAGTTGCCGGGCTACACCTTC
>15|TRBJ2-5|TRBV6-2/TRBV6-3|few|TRBD2
CASSYSVTSVETQYF
TGTGCCAGCAGTTACTCCGTGACTAGCGTAGAGACCCAGTACTTC
>14|TRBJ2-5|TRBV6-2/TRBV6-3|.|TRBD2
CASTRTSGENEQYF
TGTGCCAGCACCAGGACTAGCGGGGAAAATGAGCAGTACTTC
>13|TRBJ2-7|TRBV20-1|few|.
CSARARKGDEQYF
TGCAGTGCTAGGGCCCGTAAGGGCGATGAGCAGTACTTC
>14|TRBJ1-1|TRBV15|few|.
CATSRAKDYTEAFF
TGTGCCACCAGCAGAGCCAAAGACTACACTGAAGCTTTCTTT
>13|TRBJ2-7|TRBV10-3|.|.
CAAGSSSYNEQYF
TGTGCCGCCGGGTCGAGCTCCTACAATGAGCAGTACTTC
>15|TRBJ2-7|TRBV20-1|.|.
CSARKTGTSKYEQYF
TGCAGTGCTAGAAAAACCGGGACTTCGAAATACGAGCAGTACTTC
>16|TRBJ2-3|TRBV7-2|few|.
CASSLALRLRWETQYF
TGTGCCAGCAGCTTAGCGCTGCGCCTGCGTTGGGAAACGCAGTATTTT
>14|TRBJ2-5|TRBV5-1|.|TRBD2
CASSLGAGSETQYF
TGCGCCAGCAGCTTGGGAGCGGGGAGTGAGACCCAGTACTTC
>13|TRBJ1-1|TRBV20-1|.|TRBD1
CSARGGQGHEAFF
TGCAGTGCTAGAGGGGGACAGGGCCATGAAGCTTTCTTT
>14|TRBJ1-1|TRBV13|.|.
CASSTMGGETEAFF
TGTGCCAGCAGCACAATGGGGGGGGAGACTGAAGCTTTCTTT
>21|TRBJ2-1|TRBV11-2|few|.
CASSPLNAVGGLFSSYNEQFF
TGTGCCAGCAGCCCTCTTAATGCGGTTGGAGGACTTTTCAGCTCCTACAATGAGCAGTTCTTC
>17|TRBJ2-1|TRBV29-1|few|TRBD2
CSVEGAGGLYSYNEQFF
TGCAGCGTTGAAGGAGCGGGGGGGCTTTATTCCTACAATGAGCAGTTCTTC
>15|TRBJ2-4|TRBV20-1|few|TRBD1
CSADRGISAKNIQYF
TGCAGTGCTGACAGGGGGATCTCTGCCAAAAACATTCAGTACTTC
>17|TRBJ2-5|TRBV20-1|.|TRBD1
CSAPNPRQGANKKTQYF
TGCAGTGCGCCCAACCCCAGACAGGGGGCGAATAAGAAGACCCAGTACTTC
>14|TRBJ2-1|TRBV4-1|.|.
CASSHGGQFNEQFF
TGCGCCAGCAGCCACGGGGGACAATTCAATGAGCAGTTCTTC
>13|TRBJ2-1|TRBV12-3/TRBV12-4|many|.
CASGPTLHNEQFF
TGTGCCAGCGGGCCTACGCTTCACAATGAGCAGTTCTTC
>14|TRBJ2-5|TRBV25-1|.|.
CASSDHGYQETQYF
TGTGCCAGCAGTGACCACGGGTACCAAGAGACCCAGTACTTC
>15|TRBJ1-2|TRBV7-9|few|.
CASSSHPRAYYGYTF
TGTGCCAGCAGCTCCCATCCGCGTGCATACTATGGCTACACCTTC
>13|TRBJ1-2|TRBV3-1|few|TRBD1
CASGQQGNYGYTF
TGTGCCAGCGGCCAACAGGGGAACTATGGCTACACCTTC
>16|TRBJ1-2|TRBV7-2|few|TRBD1
CASSTRTGGANYGYTF
TGTGCCAGCAGCACAAGAACAGGGGGAGCTAACTATGGCTACACCTTC
>17|TRBJ1-5|TRBV15|.|TRBD1
CATSRELGQGIYQPQHF
TGTGCCACCAGCAGGGAGCTCGGACAGGGTATCTATCAGCCCCAGCATTTT
>16|TRBJ2-3|TRBV18|few|TRBD2
CASSPELAGFTDTQYF
TGTGCCAGCTCACCAGAACTAGCGGGGTTCACAGATACGCAGTATTTT
>16|TRBJ2-7|TRBV10-3|.|TRBD1
CAIQSVKQGSGNEQYF
TGTGCCATCCAGAGCGTCAAACAGGGGAGTGGAAATGAGCAGTACTTC
>14|TRBJ1-2|TRBV6-2/TRBV6-3|.|.
CASSVEQGTYGYTF
TGTGCCAGCAGTGTCGAACAAGGGACCTATGGCTACACCTTC
>14|TRBJ1-2|TRBV6-5|.|.
CASSYRQGRNGYTF
TGTGCCAGCAGTTATCGCCAGGGGCGGAATGGCTACACCTTC
>14|TRBJ1-5|TRBV18|.|.
CASSPNRNNQPQHF
TGTGCCAGCTCACCTAACAGAAACAATCAGCCCCAGCATTTT
>15|TRBJ1-2|TRBV5-5|.|TRBD1
CASSLTQGEYYGYTF
TGTGCCAGCAGCTTGACACAGGGGGAGTACTATGGCTACACCTTC
>15|TRBJ2-5|TRBV3-1|few|.
CASNPTGVFQETQYF
TGTGCCAGCAACCCTACAGGAGTGTTCCAAGAGACCCAGTACTTC